This T cell receptor beta chain came from a study of T cells in Graves' hyperthyroidism and ophthalmopathy. The CDR3 regions of TCR beta were amplified from RNA transcripts. An initial round of RT-PCR targeting the TCR CDR3 relied on the HTBI primer set. One entry per CDR3 protein, called by TCRdb with MiXCR from the multiplex PCR reads. The sample has around 600,000 distinct CDR3 sequences; 40% to 55% are singletons. Germline trimming cut 11 bases from V and 8 bases from J; bases unmatched to any gene: 9. The CDR3 runs to 12 residues. CDR1 and CDR2 from the germline V gene are ENHRY and SYGVKD. In its sample, this clonotype was seen a few times. Exclusion criteria comprised uncontrolled infection, other autoimmune disease, pregnancy or lactation. The diagnostic basis comprised clinical symptoms, serum thyroxine and TRAb, thyroid ultrasound and orbital computed tomography.

This TCR came from an adult man with Graves' disease, either hyperthyroidism or ophthalmopathy (not recorded which). The specimen sequenced was peripheral blood or thyroid tissue (not recorded which). The rearrangement joins TRBV10-3 to TRBJ1-2, with TRBD1 matching over 9 bases. The CDR3 is CASQGAPDGYTF. CDR3 DNA sequence: TGTGCCTCACAGGGGGCGCCGGACGGCTACACCTTC.